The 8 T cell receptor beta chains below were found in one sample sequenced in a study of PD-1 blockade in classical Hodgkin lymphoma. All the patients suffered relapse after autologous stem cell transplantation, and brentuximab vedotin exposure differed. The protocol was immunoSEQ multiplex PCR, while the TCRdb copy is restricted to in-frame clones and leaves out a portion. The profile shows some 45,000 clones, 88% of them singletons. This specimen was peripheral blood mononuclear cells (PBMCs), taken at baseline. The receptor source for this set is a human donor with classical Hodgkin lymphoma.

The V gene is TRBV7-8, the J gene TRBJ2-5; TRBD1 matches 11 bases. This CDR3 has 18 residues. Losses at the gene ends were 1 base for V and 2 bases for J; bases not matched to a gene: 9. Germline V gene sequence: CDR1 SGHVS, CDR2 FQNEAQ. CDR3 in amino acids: CASSLDGQGALGQETQYF. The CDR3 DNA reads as TGTGCCAGCAGCTTAGACGGACAGGGGGCGCTTGGGCAAGAGACCCAGTACTTC.

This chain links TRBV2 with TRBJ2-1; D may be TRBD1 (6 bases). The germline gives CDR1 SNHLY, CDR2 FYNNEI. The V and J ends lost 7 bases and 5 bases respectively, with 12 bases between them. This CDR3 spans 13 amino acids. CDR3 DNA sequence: TGTGCCAGCAATATCGGGACAAACAATGAGCAGTTCTTC. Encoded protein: CASNIGTNNEQFF.

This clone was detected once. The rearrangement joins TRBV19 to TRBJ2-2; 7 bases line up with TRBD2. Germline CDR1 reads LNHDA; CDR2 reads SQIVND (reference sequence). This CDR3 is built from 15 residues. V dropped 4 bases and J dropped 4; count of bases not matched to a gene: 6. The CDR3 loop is CASSTKAGVTGELFF. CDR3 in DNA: TGTGCCAGTAGTACGAAGGCGGGGGTCACCGGGGAGCTGTTTTTT.

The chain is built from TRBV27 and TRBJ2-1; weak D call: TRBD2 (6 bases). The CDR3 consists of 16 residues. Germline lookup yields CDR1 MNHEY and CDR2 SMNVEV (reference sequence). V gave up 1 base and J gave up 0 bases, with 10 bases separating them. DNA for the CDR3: TGTGCCAGCAGTTTATTCTTAGCGGTCTCCTACAATGAGCAGTTCTTC. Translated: CASSLFLAVSYNEQFF.

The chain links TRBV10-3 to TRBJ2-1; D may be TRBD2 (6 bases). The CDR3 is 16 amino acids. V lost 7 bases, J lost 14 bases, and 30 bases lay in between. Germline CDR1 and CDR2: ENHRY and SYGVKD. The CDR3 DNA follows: TGTGCCATCACCCCGAGTGGGAATGCCGGGAGCGCCGGGAAGTTCTTC. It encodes CAITPSGNAGSAGKFF.

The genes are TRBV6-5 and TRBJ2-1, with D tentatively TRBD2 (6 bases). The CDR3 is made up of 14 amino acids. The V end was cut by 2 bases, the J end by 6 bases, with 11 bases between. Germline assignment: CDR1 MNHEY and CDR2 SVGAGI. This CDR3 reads CASSYTGLSNEQFF. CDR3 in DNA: TGTGCCAGCAGTTACACGGGACTTTCCAATGAGCAGTTCTTC.

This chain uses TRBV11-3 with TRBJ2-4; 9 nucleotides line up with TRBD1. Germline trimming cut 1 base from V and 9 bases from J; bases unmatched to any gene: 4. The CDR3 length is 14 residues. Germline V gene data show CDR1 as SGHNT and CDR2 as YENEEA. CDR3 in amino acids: CASSLGTGEGIQYF. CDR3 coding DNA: TGTGCCAGCAGCTTAGGGACAGGGGAAGGCATTCAGTACTTC.

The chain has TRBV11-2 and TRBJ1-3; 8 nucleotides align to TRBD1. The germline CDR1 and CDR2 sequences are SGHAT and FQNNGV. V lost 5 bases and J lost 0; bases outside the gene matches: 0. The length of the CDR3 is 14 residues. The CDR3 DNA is TGTGCCAGCAGCCAGGGGGCCTCTGGAAACACCATATATTTT. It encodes CASSQGASGNTIYF.